This T cell receptor (beta chain) was obtained from a study of OX40 agonist ivuxolimab in advanced cancers. Study summary: Partial responses occurred in Three dose-escalation patients, one with hepatocellular carcinoma and two with cutaneous melanoma.

Libraries were prepared by immunoSEQ multiplex PCR; TCRdb keeps only in-frame clonotypes and omits some of them. The data show 75,000 to 100,000 clones, with roughly 82% seen just once and 2.5% to 3% held by the top ten. The CDR3 is 15 residues long. This clone appeared a few times. The rearrangement uses TRBV7-5 and TRBJ2-7; the table assigns TRBD1, which was not confirmed against the DNA. TRBV7-5 is termed a pseudogene. The sample was CD4+ or CD8+ T cells sorted from blood, taken in a trial of the OX40 agonist ivuxolimab. This sequence originates from an adult with an advanced solid tumor such as melanoma, head and neck, liver or kidney cancer. CDR3 DNA sequence: TGTGTCAGAAGCTTAGGCAGGGATCTAGGTTACGAGCAGTACGTC. It specifies CVRSLGRDLGYEQYV.